This T cell receptor (beta chain) was observed in a study of T cell responses to AZD1222 COVID-19 vaccine. The wider study: Second-dose intervals near 4 or 12 weeks were combined.

Study-wide points: CD4 TCRs associated with vaccination spanned spike, dominating at 160-218 and 743-854. Among spike-specific TCRs, nearly half reportedly target unmutated variant regions.

Germline V gene sequence: CDR1 SGDLS, CDR2 YYNGEE. The CDR3 consists of 17 residues. V dropped 3 bases and J dropped 4; count of bases not matched to a gene: 9. Assay used: immunoSEQ multiplex PCR; TCRdb lists only in-frame clones, some missing. Found here are 200,000 or so clones, around 93% of them singletons; the top ten hold roughly 8.4%. Remarks on this clone: Its antigen is as yet unknown.

The genes are TRBV9 and TRBJ2-7; 14 bases line up with TRBD2. The sequencing used peripheral blood, collected on day 0 of AZD1222 vaccination. The receptor was isolated from an adult in good health. CDR3 sequence (DNA): TGTGCCAGCAGCGCCGGGACTAGCGGGAGCCCGTGGTACGAGCAGTACTTC. Amino acids: CASSAGTSGSPWYEQYF.